Each of the 19 T cell receptor beta chains below was sequenced from the same sample in a study of PD-1 blockade in classical Hodgkin lymphoma (dated by TCRdb to the early 2020s). What this sample's time point label stands for: cycle 4 day 1 (C4D1), after less than 7 weeks of nivolumab. Relapse after autologous stem cell transplantation had occurred in all trial patients, and cohorts A, B and C were distinguished by prior brentuximab vedotin exposure. The library was built by means of the immunoSEQ multiplex PCR assay. The clones in this table, taken by TCRdb from immuneACCESS, are in-frame only. Not every clone is retained; where verified, under half of the shortfall comes from an unresolved V gene, and the cause of the rest is unknown. The sample has about 44,000 clones on record, around 64% of them singletons. The ten largest clones add up to about 3.1% of the sample. The input for sequencing was peripheral blood mononuclear cells (PBMCs), taken before the fourth cycle of nivolumab. The receptors originated from a human donor with classical Hodgkin lymphoma.

There are many counts of this clone. The chain recombines TRBV30 with TRBJ1-2; 8 bases fit TRBD1. This CDR3 has 13 amino acids. V gave up 4 bases and J gave up 7 bases; unmatched junction bases: 8. CDR1 GTSNPN and CDR2 SVGIG come from the germline V gene (reference sequence). This CDR3 reads CAWNAGQGLGYTF. Here the CDR3 DNA reads TGTGCCTGGAACGCCGGACAGGGACTTGGCTACACCTTC.

The CDR3 DNA sequence: TGTGCCAGCAGTTTGACAGGGGGGACGGGGACCCAGTACTTC. This sequence encodes CASSLTGGTGTQYF. The chain links TRBV25-1 to TRBJ2-5, with 9 bases aligning to TRBD1. Germline V gives CDR1 MGHDK, CDR2 SYGVNS. The V and J ends lost 5 bases and 7 bases, in that order; junction bases with no gene match: 8. This CDR3 has 14 amino acids.

V and J are TRBV18 and TRBJ2-4; 10 nucleotides match TRBD2. Germline assignment: CDR1 KGHSH and CDR2 LQKENI. CDR3 size: 16 residues. The V and J ends lost 3 bases and 6 bases, in that order; junction bases with no gene match: 8. Here the CDR3 reads CASSPAAGGPGNIQYF. CDR3 coding DNA: TGTGCCAGCTCACCCGCAGCGGGAGGGCCGGGAAACATTCAGTACTTC.

The rearrangement joins TRBV7-2 to TRBJ2-2; D ambiguous. The CDR3 runs to 17 residues. Trimming took 5 bases from V and 4 from J, leaving 20 bases between them. Germline V lookup: CDR1 SGHTA, CDR2 FQGNSA. This CDR3 reads CASSPLRLSSGTGELFF. The CDR3 nucleotides read TGTGCCAGCAGCCCACTCCGGCTCAGTTCGGGCACCGGGGAGCTGTTTTTT.

This rearrangement joins TRBV2 to TRBJ1-3, with 7 bases aligning to TRBD1. Per the germline V gene, CDR1 is SNHLY and CDR2 is FYNNEI. J was trimmed by 4 bases and V by 6 bases; bases with no gene match: 6. The CDR3 is 14 amino acids. The CDR3 is CASREGALGNTIYF. The CDR3 DNA reads TGTGCCAGCAGGGAGGGGGCGTTAGGAAACACCATATATTTT. Combining the CDR3 with reference TRBV2 and TRBJ1-3 gives the whole variable domain EPEVTQTPSHQVTQMGQEVILRCVPISNHLYFYWYRQILGQKVEFLVSFYNNEISEKSEIFDDQFSVERPDGSNFTLKIRSTKLEDSAMYFCASREGALGNTIYFGEGSWLTVV.

The chain is built from TRBV21-1 and TRBJ2-3; TRBD2, the table's D call, lacks a check against the DNA. TRBV21-1 is described as a pseudogene. The CDR3 totals 16 residues. Written as DNA, the CDR3 is TGTGCCCCCGGGACTAGCGGCTGGGATAGCCGAGATACGCAGTATTTT. Translated, it gives CAPGTSGWDSRDTQYF.

The V gene is TRBV19, the J gene TRBJ1-6; D ambiguous. CDR1 is LNHDA, CDR2 SQIVND, per germline (reference sequence). V lost 3 bases to trimming and J lost 10 bases, with 13 bases between them. This CDR3 spans 14 amino acids. This CDR3 reads CASSMMHEDSPLHF. The CDR3 DNA follows: TGTGCCAGTAGTATGATGCACGAGGACTCACCCCTCCACTTT.

A single count supports this clone. This rearrangement joins TRBV19 to TRBJ2-6; 8 bases map to TRBD2. CDR1 and CDR2 (germline): LNHDA, SQIVND (reference sequence). The CDR3 has 14 amino acids. Trimming at V came to 8 bases and at J to 0 bases, leaving 0 bases not matched to a gene. The CDR3 loop reads CASRGGSGANVLTF. Written as DNA, the CDR3 is TGTGCCAGTCGGGGGGGCTCTGGGGCCAACGTCCTGACTTTC.

The chain combines TRBV15 with TRBJ1-5; TRBD1 aligns across 7 bases. The CDR3 sequence is 15 residues long. Per germline, CDR1 LNHNV and CDR2 YYDKDF (reference sequence). With V trimmed by 5 bases and J by 2 bases, 6 bases remained unmatched. The CDR3 coding sequence is TGTGCCACCAGCCCGCAGGGGGGCGGCAATCAGCCCCAGCATTTT. As protein: CATSPQGGGNQPQHF.

The chain uses TRBV28 and TRBJ1-2; D is possibly TRBD1 (6 bases). Looked up from germline, CDR1 is MDHEN and CDR2 is SYDVKM. CDR3 length: 15 residues. Between the trimmed V and J ends, which lost 3 bases and 7 bases, there was a span of 18 bases. CDR3 nucleotide sequence: TGTGCCAGCAGTTTGGTAGGCAGGGGCGGTGGTGGCTACACCTTC. As protein: CASSLVGRGGGGYTF.

J is TRBJ2-2 and V is TRBV28; 10 positions agree with TRBD1. The length of the CDR3 is 14 residues. CDR1 and CDR2 (germline): MDHEN, SYDVKM. V trimming: 10 bases; J trimming: 2 bases; junction bases outside the gene matches: 4. CDR3 sequence (DNA): TGTGCCACCTGGGACAGGGGAAACACCGGGGAGCTGTTTTTT. It codes for CATWDRGNTGELFF.

The chain joins TRBV10-3 to TRBJ2-5, with 9 positions matching TRBD1. CDR1 and CDR2 from the germline V gene are ENHRY and SYGVKD. This CDR3 comprises 15 residues. V shed 6 bases and J 5 bases; nucleotides not matched to a gene: 10. The CDR3 DNA sequence: TGTGCCATCAGCTACACCACAGGGGGCGGTGAGACCCAGTACTTC. Translating gives CAISYTTGGGETQYF.

V and J are TRBV27 and TRBJ1-5, with a weak D call TRBD1 (6 bases). The CDR3 consists of 19 residues. V gave up 6 bases and J gave up 2 bases, with 26 bases separating them. Germline V gene sequence: CDR1 MNHEY, CDR2 SMNVEV (reference sequence). Here the CDR3 reads CASSRLGVGGRGGNQPQHF. The CDR3 coding sequence is TGTGCCAGCAGCCGCCTTGGGGTAGGGGGAAGGGGTGGCAATCAGCCCCAGCATTTT.

About this clone: The same CDR3 arises from other DNA sequences in this sample as well. The V gene is TRBV28, the J gene TRBJ2-3, with D uncertain. CDR1 and CDR2 (germline): MDHEN, SYDVKM. V was trimmed by 3 bases and J by 1 base, leaving 8 bases between them. The CDR3 totals 14 residues. The CDR3 spells CASSFVAGTDTQYF. The CDR3 nucleotides read TGTGCCAGCAGTTTTGTTGCAGGCACAGATACGCAGTATTTT. The complete variable domain, with remaining parts taken from reference TRBV28 and TRBJ2-3, reads DVKVTQSSRYLVKRTGEKVFLECVQDMDHENMFWYRQDPGLGLRLIYFSYDVKMKEKGDIPEGYSVSREKKERFSLILESASTNQTSMYLCASSFVAGTDTQYFGPGTRLTVL.

The chain recombines TRBV28 with TRBJ2-5; D is undetermined. V shed 2 bases and J shed 3 bases, with 13 bases lying between them. Germline loops: CDR1 MDHEN, CDR2 SYDVKM. The CDR3 sequence is 15 residues long. The CDR3 DNA follows: TGTGCCAGCAGTTTAAGTCGGAAAAGGAAAGAGACCCAGTACTTC. It translates to CASSLSRKRKETQYF.

This clone was detected once. The chain links TRBV1 to TRBJ1-2. TRBV1 is an annotated pseudogene. This CDR3 is 16 amino acids long. CDR3 loop: CTSSEGSVRKTYGYTF. As DNA, the CDR3 is TGCACCAGCAGCGAAGGTAGTGTGCGAAAGACCTATGGCTACACCTTC.

The rearrangement joins TRBV5-1 to TRBJ2-4, with D perhaps TRBD1 (6 bases). CDR3 length: 16 residues. Germline assignment: CDR1 SGHRS and CDR2 YFSETQ. Trimming left V 4 bases short and J 0 bases short, with 14 bases between. The CDR3 loop is CASSIGTNTAKNIQYF. In nucleotides, the CDR3 is TGCGCCAGCAGCATCGGGACAAATACAGCCAAAAACATTCAGTACTTC.

This clone was counted ten times or more. The rearrangement uses TRBV19 and TRBJ2-2; D gene ambiguous. The germline gives CDR1 LNHDA, CDR2 SQIVND (reference sequence). Between the trimmed V and J ends, which lost 3 bases and 5 bases, there was a span of 4 bases. The CDR3 runs 12 residues. The DNA for the CDR3 is TGTGCCAGTAGTATTCCAACCGGGGAGCTGTTTTTT. Its protein is CASSIPTGELFF.

This clone has a handful of counts. The gene calls are TRBV19 and TRBJ2-3, with no clear D. The CDR3 is 14 amino acids. CDR1 and CDR2 (germline): LNHDA, SQIVND (reference sequence). Trimming cost V 3 bases and J 2 bases, with 9 bases left between them. CDR3 DNA: TGTGCCAGTAGTATGGGCACCTACACAGATACGCAGTATTTT. Translation gives CASSMGTYTDTQYF.